These 18 T cell receptor beta chains were sequenced from one sample in a study of blood T cell repertoires in COVID-19. Using immunoSEQ multiplex PCR, the repertoire was profiled, and TCRdb retains in-frame clones only, with some absent. The sample consists of some 71,000 clones, 86% of them appearing once. The sample consisted of peripheral blood. These receptors all come from a man in his thirties or forties with acute or convalescent COVID-19.

The chain recombines TRBV5-1 with TRBJ1-2; 9 bases are shared with TRBD1. Germline V CDR1 and CDR2: SGHRS, YFSETQ. This CDR3 has 14 amino acids. The trim removed 3 bases at V and 4 bases at J, leaving 4 bases unmatched. CDR3 DNA sequence: TGCGCCAGCAGCTCACAGGGGGCGAGCTATGGCTACACCTTC. Amino acid sequence: CASSSQGASYGYTF.

The chain recombines TRBV5-6 with TRBJ1-6; D uncertain. This CDR3 region has 13 residues. V was clipped by 4 bases and J by 6 bases, with 8 bases between them. Germline CDR1 is SGHDT and CDR2 is YYEEEE. Here the CDR3 reads CASSVYPNSPLHF. The CDR3 DNA follows: TGTGCCAGCAGCGTGTATCCTAATTCACCCCTCCACTTT. Supplemented by reference TRBV5-6 and TRBJ1-6, the full variable domain reads DAGVTQSPTHLIKTRGQQVTLRCSPKSGHDTVSWYQQALGQGPQFIFQYYEEEERQRGNFPDRFSGHQFPNYSSELNVNALLLGDSALYLCASSVYPNSPLHFGNGTRLTVT.

This chain connects TRBV29-1 to TRBJ1-2; D is possibly TRBD1 (6 bases). V shed 6 bases and J shed 4 bases, with 12 bases lying between them. The germline CDR1 and CDR2 sequences are SQVTM and ANQGSEA. The CDR3 runs 12 residues. The CDR3 sequence is CSVTGTSYGYTF. The CDR3, as DNA: TGCAGCGTAACAGGGACAAGCTATGGCTACACCTTC.

The V and J genes are TRBV5-8 and TRBJ1-1; 7 bases are shared with TRBD1. Trimming at V came to 2 bases and at J to 0 bases, leaving 10 bases not matched to a gene. The germline V gene has CDR1 SGHTS and CDR2 YDEGEE. CDR3 length: 17 amino acids. The CDR3 loop reads CASSFHRGGNMNTEAFF. For the CDR3, the DNA is TGTGCCAGCAGCTTCCACAGGGGTGGCAATATGAACACTGAAGCTTTCTTT. Complete variable domain (other parts from reference TRBV5-8 and TRBJ1-1): EAGVTQSPTHLIKTRGQQATLRCSPISGHTSVYWYQQALGLGLQFLLWYDEGEERNRGNFPPRFSGRQFPNYSSELNVNALELEDSALYLCASSFHRGGNMNTEAFFGQGTRLTVV.

The chain uses TRBV10-3 and TRBJ2-1; D perhaps matches TRBD1 (5 bases). The germline V gene encodes CDR1 ENHRY and CDR2 SYGVKD. The CDR3 is made up of 12 amino acids. The germline V and J ends were trimmed by 4 bases and 10 bases, with 11 bases remaining between them. In DNA, the CDR3 is TGTGCCATCAGTGGACAGTCCAACGAGCAGTTCTTC. This translates into CAISGQSNEQFF.

This clone is a singleton in its sample. The gene calls are TRBV4-1 and TRBJ2-1; 10 nucleotides align to TRBD1. This CDR3 comprises 15 residues. Germline loops: CDR1 MGHRA, CDR2 YSYEKL. J was trimmed by 7 bases and V by 8 bases; bases with no gene match: 11. CDR3 loop: CASHDDRGQWNEQFF. For the CDR3, the DNA is TGCGCCAGCCACGATGACAGGGGGCAGTGGAATGAGCAGTTCTTC.

V gene TRBV5-1 combines with J gene TRBJ2-1, with TRBD2 as a possible D gene (7 bases). The V end lost 4 bases, the J end lost 4 bases, and 21 bases lay between the germline ends. This CDR3 has 17 residues. Germline CDR1 and CDR2: SGHRS and YFSETQ. DNA for the CDR3: TGCGCCAGCAGCCCGTTCGGGGGGCCAGGGGCGTACAATGAGCAGTTCTTC. This translates into CASSPFGGPGAYNEQFF.

This clone was seen only a few times. This chain connects TRBV2 to TRBJ1-2; D not resolved. This CDR3 region has 14 residues. CDR1 is SNHLY and CDR2 is FYNNEI in the germline V gene. V lost 7 bases and J 10 bases, leaving 22 bases between the germline ends. The CDR3 protein is CASTLTVWQVDYTF. The CDR3 DNA is TGTGCCAGCACCCTTACCGTATGGCAGGTAGACTACACCTTC.

This clone is termed medium-sized. The chain links TRBV29-1 to TRBJ1-3; 8 bases are a match to TRBD1. The CDR3 contains 13 residues. J gave up 2 bases and V 6 bases, and 3 bases lay outside the gene matches. In germline, CDR1 is SQVTM, CDR2 ANQGSEA. CDR3 nucleotide sequence: TGCAGCGTGTGGACAGGGACTGGAAACACCATATATTTT. Amino acids: CSVWTGTGNTIYF.

CDR3 bases: TGTGCCAGCAGCCAAGTGGCAGGGGGAAACTATGGCTACACCTTC. The encoded protein is CASSQVAGGNYGYTF. The chain has TRBV4-2 and TRBJ1-2; 7 nucleotides line up with TRBD1. V shed 1 base, J shed 2 bases, and the junction held 4 bases outside the gene matches. This CDR3 has 15 amino acids. The germline V gene has CDR1 LGHNA and CDR2 YNFKEQ.

The rearrangement links TRBV6-5 to TRBJ1-4; D might be TRBD1 (5 bases). The CDR3 contains 14 residues. CDR1 MNHEY and CDR2 SVGAGI come from the germline V gene. Trimming took off 7 bases at V and 3 bases at J, with 12 bases between the two ends. CDR3 residues: CASNSGQANEKLFF. CDR3 nucleotides: TGTGCCAGCAATAGTGGACAAGCTAATGAAAAACTGTTTTTT.

This clone was seen only a few times. The chain couples TRBV5-6 to TRBJ1-2; unclear D gene. V lost 2 bases and J lost 3, with 5 bases in between. This CDR3 has 12 amino acids. Per the germline V gene, CDR1 is SGHDT and CDR2 is YYEEEE. The chain's CDR3 is CASSFSDYGYTF. CDR3 bases: TGTGCCAGCAGCTTTTCAGACTATGGCTACACCTTC.

The CDR3 is CASSLSVGTGVVSYTF. The CDR3 coding sequence is TGTGCCAGCAGCTTATCCGTCGGGACAGGAGTAGTAAGCTACACCTTC. This chain connects TRBV7-9 to TRBJ1-2; 8 bases are a match to TRBD1. CDR3 size: 16 residues. V shed 2 bases and J 9 bases; nucleotides not matched to a gene: 14. CDR1 is SEHNR and CDR2 is FQNEAQ in the germline V gene (reference sequence).

The chain recombines TRBV10-2 with TRBJ2-3; 7 bases are shared with TRBD1. The germline gives CDR1 WSHSY, CDR2 SAAADI. The CDR3 spans 15 residues. V was pared by 6 bases and J by 0 bases, with 6 bases of the junction left unmatched. CDR3 DNA sequence: TGCGCCAGCAGCCTCGGGACAGCTAGCACAGATACGCAGTATTTT. It yields the protein CASSLGTASTDTQYF.

The chain carries TRBV28 and TRBJ2-3; D remains ambiguous. This CDR3 has 14 amino acids. V was clipped by 6 bases and J by 4 bases, with 14 bases between them. Germline V gene sequence: CDR1 MDHEN, CDR2 SYDVKM. The CDR3 DNA reads TGTGCCAGCAGCCCTTCGTCGAGCCCAGATACGCAGTATTTT. The encoded protein is CASSPSSSPDTQYF.

In this sample, this clone turned up a few times. The CDR3 protein is CASSDSGRASYEQYF. CDR3 coding DNA: TGTGCCAGCAGTGATAGCGGGAGGGCCTCCTACGAGCAGTACTTC. The chain couples TRBV25-1 to TRBJ2-7; 11 bases are shared with TRBD2. V lost 3 bases to trimming and J lost 0 bases; unmatched junction nucleotides: 1. The CDR3 spans 15 residues. Germline CDR1 and CDR2: MGHDK and SYGVNS.

The CDR3 DNA reads as TGTGCCAGCTCACCGGGGGGTTCGGAGACCCAGTACTTC. Encoded protein: CASSPGGSETQYF. The chain recombines TRBV18 with TRBJ2-5, with D possibly being TRBD2 (6 bases). V gave up 3 bases and J gave up 5 bases, with 10 bases separating them. CDR1 and CDR2 (germline): KGHSH, LQKENI. CDR3 length equals 13 residues.

V usage is TRBV19 and J usage is TRBJ1-1, with D unresolved. Between the trimmed V and J ends, which lost 7 bases and 0 bases, there was a span of 15 bases. The CDR3 runs to 15 residues. Looked up from germline, CDR1 is LNHDA and CDR2 is SQIVND (reference sequence). CDR3: CASIPAGVVNTEAFF. In nucleotides, the CDR3 is TGTGCCAGTATTCCCGCCGGGGTTGTGAACACTGAAGCTTTCTTT.